Listed below are T cell receptor beta chains from one sample, sequenced in a study of blood T cells in healthy people across ages. TCRdb re-derived calls from the 5' RACE reads in MiXCR, one entry per CDR3 protein. The top ten hold 7% to 9.5% of the sample, which has around 1.5 million distinct CDR3 sequences, roughly 40% seen once. Source material: blood. The origin of the receptors is a woman aged 18-29 years in good health. The CDR3 runs from the conserved cysteine through the conserved F or W. The D gene is left open where the match is weak. Size is omitted from some rows. Given values are once, few, many or a class for expanded clones.

d_gene | abundance | j_gene | v_gene | CDR3aa | CDR3nt
. | . | TRBJ2-1 | TRBV5-5 | CASSLALRLGNNEQFF | TGTGCCAGCAGCTTGGCCCTTCGGCTCGGGAACAATGAGCAGTTCTTC
TRBD1 | . | TRBJ2-7 | TRBV5-1 | CASCRTGDSYEQYF | TGCGCCAGCTGCCGGACAGGGGACTCCTACGAGCAGTACTTC
TRBD2 | few | TRBJ2-5 | TRBV5-5 | CASSFGGRAAETQYF | TGTGCCAGCAGCTTTGGCGGGAGGGCCGCAGAGACCCAGTACTTC
TRBD2 | . | TRBJ2-1 | TRBV9 | CASRPGTSGANEQFF | TGTGCCAGCAGACCTGGGACTAGCGGGGCCAATGAGCAGTTCTTC
TRBD1 | . | TRBJ1-2 | TRBV6-5 | CASSWGKSGGEENTF | TGTGCCAGCAGCTGGGGGAAGTCAGGGGGTGAGGAAAACACCTTC
TRBD2 | . | TRBJ2-3 | TRBV7-2 | CASSPPGLAGASTQYF | TGTGCCAGCAGCCCCCCGGGACTAGCGGGGGCATCTACGCAGTATTTT
TRBD2 | . | TRBJ2-2 | TRBV5-1 | CASSLGLAGGELFF | TGCGCCAGCAGCTTGGGGCTAGCGGGCGGGGAGCTGTTTTTT
TRBD2 | . | TRBJ2-1 | TRBV14 | CASSQIVDQRGSYNEQFF | TGTGCCAGCAGCCAAATAGTTGACCAGCGGGGGTCCTACAATGAGCAGTTCTTC
TRBD2 | once | TRBJ2-3 | TRBV9 | CASSALAGLSTDTQYF | TGTGCCAGCAGCGCACTAGCGGGCCTTAGCACAGATACGCAGTATTTT
TRBD2 | few | TRBJ2-7 | TRBV19 | CASSVSAGGSTYEQYF | TGTGCCAGTAGCGTTTCAGCGGGAGGTTCTACGTACGAGCAGTACTTC
. | . | TRBJ2-1 | TRBV27 | CASSFLGDNEQFF | TGTGCCAGCAGTTTCTTGGGGGACAATGAGCAGTTCTTC
. | . | TRBJ1-2 | TRBV29-1 | CSVKGKDGYTF | TGCAGCGTTAAGGGGAAGGATGGCTACACCTTC
TRBD2 | . | TRBJ2-7 | TRBV4-1 | CASSQTSGVSPRNEQYF | TGCGCCAGCAGCCAGACTAGCGGGGTCTCCCCTAGGAACGAGCAGTACTTC
TRBD1 | many | TRBJ1-2 | TRBV4-1 | CASSQGPGGYGYTF | TGCGCCAGCAGCCAAGGGCCAGGGGGCTATGGCTACACCTTC
TRBD1 | . | TRBJ2-2 | TRBV29-1 | CSVEARGDRVTGELFF | TGCAGCGTTGAAGCACGGGGCGACAGGGTCACCGGGGAGCTGTTTTTT
. | . | TRBJ2-2 | TRBV24-1 | CATSDFLTTNTGELFF | TGTGCCACCAGTGATTTCTTAACAACGAACACCGGGGAGCTGTTTTTT
. | once | TRBJ1-1 | TRBV4-3 | CASTLNQNTEAFF | TGCGCCAGCACCCTTAACCAGAACACTGAAGCTTTCTTT
TRBD2 | . | TRBJ2-1 | TRBV20-1 | CSATPGGDYNEQFF | TGCAGTGCCACACCGGGGGGAGATTACAATGAGCAGTTCTTC
TRBD2 | . | TRBJ2-7 | TRBV5-4 | CASSRTSGDHEQYF | TGTGCCAGCAGCAGGACTAGCGGTGACCACGAGCAGTACTTC
TRBD1 | . | TRBJ2-3 | TRBV5-1 | CASSLVGQGITDTQYF | TGCGCCAGCAGCTTGGTTGGACAGGGGATAACAGATACGCAGTATTTT
. | . | TRBJ1-1 | TRBV5-1 | CASLGQDNTEAFF | TGCGCCAGCCTGGGGCAGGATAACACTGAAGCTTTCTTT
TRBD1 | . | TRBJ2-5 | TRBV12-3/TRBV12-4 | CASSQGAAGYNEQYF | TGTGCCAGCAGCCAGGGGGCGGCAGGCTACAATGAGCAGTACTTC
. | few | TRBJ1-2 | TRBV4-2 | CASSQDVDGYTF | TGTGCCAGCAGCCAAGATGTCGACGGCTACACCTTC
. | . | TRBJ2-5 | TRBV14 | CASSQGHYGSKETQYF | TGTGCCAGCAGCCAAGGACATTACGGATCCAAAGAGACCCAGTACTTC
. | . | TRBJ2-7 | TRBV20-1 | CSAIQRPNYNEQYF | TGCAGTGCTATTCAGCGGCCCAACTACAATGAGCAGTACTTC
. | . | TRBJ1-3 | TRBV20-1 | CSARPSGARLHTIYF | TGCAGTGCTAGGCCCAGCGGGGCCCGGTTGCACACCATATATTTT
. | . | TRBJ1-2 | TRBV5-1 | CASSLVQGVIQNYGYTF | TGCGCCAGCAGCTTGGTACAAGGGGTCATCCAGAACTATGGCTACACCTTC
TRBD1 | . | TRBJ2-7 | TRBV3-1 | CASSLRGTGLVEQYF | TGTGCCAGCAGCCTTAGAGGGACAGGGCTTGTCGAGCAGTACTTC
. | few | TRBJ2-1 | TRBV13 | CASSSPRFGSYNEQFF | TGTGCCAGCAGCTCGCCCCGGTTCGGCTCCTACAATGAGCAGTTCTTC
. | . | TRBJ2-5 | TRBV7-7 | CARAKSPGRAGGLLQETQYF | TGTGCCAGGGCAAAAAGTCCGGGCCGTGCAGGGGGGCTTTTACAAGAGACCCAGTACTTC
. | few | TRBJ2-3 | TRBV27 | CASSLFGQSTDTQYF | TGTGCCAGCAGTTTATTCGGGCAGAGCACAGATACGCAGTATTTT
TRBD2 | few | TRBJ2-3 | TRBV20-1 | CSARDLTSGWADTQYF | TGCAGTGCTAGAGATTTGACTAGCGGGTGGGCAGATACGCAGTATTTT
TRBD2 | few | TRBJ2-1 | TRBV7-2 | CASSLTSLLDNEQFF | TGTGCCAGCAGCTTGACTAGCCTGCTGGACAATGAGCAGTTCTTC